The clone carrying this T cell receptor (beta chain) was seen only once. The germline gives CDR1 SGHTA, CDR2 FQGNSA. This CDR3 region has 13 residues. The ends were cut back, 2 bases at V and 8 bases at J, with 10 bases in the middle. The data were obtained in a study of blood T cell repertoires in COVID-19. Overall study context: Acute-phase and convalescent COVID-19 samples originated in the United States, Italy and Spain. Sources were T cells, B-cell-depleted T cells, or PBMCs; the material itself was cDNA or gDNA.

Per the original methods: Nucleated cell number was recorded as an estimate derived from reference gene primer amplification. This table comes from immunoSEQ multiplex PCR, and its TCRdb copy is limited to in-frame clones, with some not included. That table furnishes V, J and clone size, whereas the DNA furnished D and trimming. The sample shows around 300,000 clones, roughly 85% of them seen only once. The sample taken for sequencing was peripheral blood. The chain combines TRBV7-2 with TRBJ2-1, with D perhaps matching TRBD2 (5 bases). This TCR came from a human donor in a cohort sampled during active COVID-19. The chain's CDR3 is CASSLTRPDEQFF. CDR3 nucleotide sequence: TGTGCCAGCAGCTTAACTAGGCCGGATGAGCAGTTCTTC.